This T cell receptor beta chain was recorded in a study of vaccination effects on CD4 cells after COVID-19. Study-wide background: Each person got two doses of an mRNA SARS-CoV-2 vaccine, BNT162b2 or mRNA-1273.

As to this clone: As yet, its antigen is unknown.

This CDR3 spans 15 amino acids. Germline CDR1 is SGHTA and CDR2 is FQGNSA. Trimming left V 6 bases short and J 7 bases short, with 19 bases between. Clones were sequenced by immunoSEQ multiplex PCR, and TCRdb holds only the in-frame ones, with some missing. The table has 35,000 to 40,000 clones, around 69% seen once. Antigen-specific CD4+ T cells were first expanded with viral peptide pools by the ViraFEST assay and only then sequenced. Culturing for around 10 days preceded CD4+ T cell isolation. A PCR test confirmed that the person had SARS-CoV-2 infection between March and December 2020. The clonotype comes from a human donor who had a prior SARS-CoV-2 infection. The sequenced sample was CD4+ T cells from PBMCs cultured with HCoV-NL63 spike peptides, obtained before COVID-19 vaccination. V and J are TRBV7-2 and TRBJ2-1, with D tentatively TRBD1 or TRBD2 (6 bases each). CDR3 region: CASRSPTRGPNEQFF. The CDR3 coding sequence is TGTGCCAGCAGATCACCGACCCGGGGGCCAAATGAGCAGTTCTTC. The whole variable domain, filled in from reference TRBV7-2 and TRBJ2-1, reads GAGVSQSPSNKVTEKGKDVELRCDPISGHTALYWYRQSLGQGLEFLIYFQGNSAPDKSGLPSDRFSAERTGGSVSTLTIQRTQQEDSAVYLCASRSPTRGPNEQFFGPGTRLTVL.